This T cell receptor beta chain appears in the sequencing data of a study of OX40 agonist ivuxolimab in advanced cancers. As for the study in general: Patients were infused with ivuxolimab every 2 weeks at 0.01 to 10 mg/kg. Whole-study results and caveats: Clonal expansion was seen in CD4+ and CD8+ blood T cells by week 6 at 0.1 to 3.0 mg/kg.

The CDR3 is made up of 15 amino acids. Germline CDR1 and CDR2: LNHDA and SQIVND (reference sequence). V was pared by 4 bases and J by 1 base, with 11 bases between. Using immunoSEQ multiplex PCR, the repertoire was profiled, and TCRdb retains in-frame clones only, with some absent. The data contain roughly 20,000 clones, about 84% of them seen just once; the ten biggest clones take up around 38%. A word on this clone: Its antigen is unknown.

The starting material was CD4+ or CD8+ T cells sorted from blood, obtained in a trial of the OX40 agonist ivuxolimab. The genes are TRBV19 and TRBJ1-5, with D possibly matching TRBD1 (5 bases). This clonotype was obtained from an adult with an advanced solid tumor such as melanoma, head and neck, liver or kidney cancer. CDR3 sequence (DNA): TGTGCCAGTAGTAGGGGGGTCCTAAGCAATCAGCCCCAGCATTTT. Its translation is CASSRGVLSNQPQHF.